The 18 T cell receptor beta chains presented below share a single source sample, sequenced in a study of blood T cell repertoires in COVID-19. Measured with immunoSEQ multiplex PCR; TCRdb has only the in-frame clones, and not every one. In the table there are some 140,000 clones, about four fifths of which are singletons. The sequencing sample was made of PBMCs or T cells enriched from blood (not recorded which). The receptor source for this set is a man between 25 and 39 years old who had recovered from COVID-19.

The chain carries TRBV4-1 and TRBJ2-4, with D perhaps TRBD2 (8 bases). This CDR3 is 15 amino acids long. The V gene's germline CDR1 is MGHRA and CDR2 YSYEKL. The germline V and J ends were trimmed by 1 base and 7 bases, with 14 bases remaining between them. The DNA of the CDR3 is TGCGCCAGCAGCCAAGGCGGGGGGACAGTGAACATTCAGTACTTC. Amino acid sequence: CASSQGGGTVNIQYF.

Written as DNA, the CDR3 is TGTGCCAGCAGCCAAGATCCCGGGGGTTATGGCTACACCTTC. Translating it yields CASSQDPGGYGYTF. The gene calls are TRBV4-2 and TRBJ1-2; a weak D match, TRBD1 (5 bases). The ends were cut back, 0 bases at V and 5 bases at J, with 10 bases in the middle. This CDR3 is built from 14 residues. The germline V gene encodes CDR1 LGHNA and CDR2 YNFKEQ.

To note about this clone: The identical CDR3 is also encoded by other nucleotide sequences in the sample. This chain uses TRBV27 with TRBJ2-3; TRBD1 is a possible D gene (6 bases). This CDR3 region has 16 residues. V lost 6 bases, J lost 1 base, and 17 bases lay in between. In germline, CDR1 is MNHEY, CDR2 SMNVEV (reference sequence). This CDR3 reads CASRSLLGAGTDTQYF. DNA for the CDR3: TGTGCCAGCAGGAGTTTATTGGGGGCAGGCACAGATACGCAGTATTTT.

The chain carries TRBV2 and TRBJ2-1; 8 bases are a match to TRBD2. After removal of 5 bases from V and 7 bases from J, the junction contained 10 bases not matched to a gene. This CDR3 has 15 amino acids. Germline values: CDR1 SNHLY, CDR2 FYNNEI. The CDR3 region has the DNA TGTGCCAGCAGTTACCTAGCGGGCAGACAAAATGAGCAGTTCTTC. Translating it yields CASSYLAGRQNEQFF.

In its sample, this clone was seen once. This CDR3 reads CASSAYKGELFF. The CDR3 bases are TGTGCCAGCAGCGCCTATAAGGGGGAGCTGTTTTTT. The V call is TRBV9, the J call TRBJ2-2; D is uncertain. Germline assignment: CDR1 SGDLS and CDR2 YYNGEE. The CDR3 contains 12 residues. V was clipped by 3 bases and J by 8 bases, with 8 bases between them.

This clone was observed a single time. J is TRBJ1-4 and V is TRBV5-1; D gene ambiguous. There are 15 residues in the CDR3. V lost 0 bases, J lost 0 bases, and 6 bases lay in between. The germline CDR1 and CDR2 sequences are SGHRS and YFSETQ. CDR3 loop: CASSLGAATNEKLFF. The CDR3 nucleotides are TGCGCCAGCAGCTTGGGGGCTGCAACTAATGAAAAACTGTTTTTT.

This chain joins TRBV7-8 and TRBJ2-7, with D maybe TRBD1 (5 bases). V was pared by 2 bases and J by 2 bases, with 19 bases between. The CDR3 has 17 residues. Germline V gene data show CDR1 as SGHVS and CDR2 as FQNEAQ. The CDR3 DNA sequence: TGTGCCAGCAGCTTAATGGGGCACGGACCGGACCCCTACGAGCAGTACGTC. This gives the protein CASSLMGHGPDPYEQYV.

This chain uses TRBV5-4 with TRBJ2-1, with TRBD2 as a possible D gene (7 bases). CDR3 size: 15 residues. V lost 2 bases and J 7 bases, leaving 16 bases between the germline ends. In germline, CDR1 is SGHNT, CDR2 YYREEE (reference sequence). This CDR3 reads CASSFNGGPRNEQFF. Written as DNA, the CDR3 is TGTGCCAGCAGCTTTAACGGGGGGCCGAGGAATGAGCAGTTCTTC.

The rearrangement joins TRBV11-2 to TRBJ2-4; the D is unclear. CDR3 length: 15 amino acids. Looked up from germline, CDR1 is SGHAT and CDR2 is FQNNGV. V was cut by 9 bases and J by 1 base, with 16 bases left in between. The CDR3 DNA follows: TGTGCCAGTACCCAGGATCGTCGTGCCAAAAACATTCAGTACTTC. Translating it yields CASTQDRRAKNIQYF.

The chain's CDR3 is CASSASWGLRNTEAFF. In DNA, the CDR3 is TGTGCCAGCAGCGCAAGCTGGGGACTTCGGAACACTGAAGCTTTCTTT. V gene TRBV27 combines with J gene TRBJ1-1, with D maybe TRBD1 (5 bases). Trimming shortened V by 6 bases and J by 1 base, and 18 bases separated the two germline ends. Germline values: CDR1 MNHEY, CDR2 SMNVEV (reference sequence). This CDR3 is 16 amino acids long.

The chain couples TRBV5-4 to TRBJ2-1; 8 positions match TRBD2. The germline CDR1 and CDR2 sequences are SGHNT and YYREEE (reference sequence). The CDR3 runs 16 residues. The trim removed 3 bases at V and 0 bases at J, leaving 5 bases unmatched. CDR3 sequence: CASSSGGRSSYNEQFF. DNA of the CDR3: TGTGCCAGCAGCTCGGGAGGGAGGAGCTCCTACAATGAGCAGTTCTTC.

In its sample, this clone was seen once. The CDR3 DNA reads TGTGCCAGCAGCCAAGCCGGGACTAGCGGTTCAGATACGCAGTATTTT. Amino acids: CASSQAGTSGSDTQYF. This chain connects TRBV4-2 to TRBJ2-3; 11 bases align to TRBD2. The CDR3 loop spans 16 amino acids. J was trimmed by 4 bases and V by 1 base; bases with no gene match: 4. Germline V gene sequence: CDR1 LGHNA, CDR2 YNFKEQ.

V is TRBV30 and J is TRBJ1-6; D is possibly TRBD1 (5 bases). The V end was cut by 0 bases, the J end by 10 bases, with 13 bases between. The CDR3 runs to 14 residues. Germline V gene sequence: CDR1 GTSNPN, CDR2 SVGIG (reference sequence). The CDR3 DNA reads TGTGCCTGGAGTGTAATGCAGGGTTCATCACCCCTCCACTTT. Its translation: CAWSVMQGSSPLHF.

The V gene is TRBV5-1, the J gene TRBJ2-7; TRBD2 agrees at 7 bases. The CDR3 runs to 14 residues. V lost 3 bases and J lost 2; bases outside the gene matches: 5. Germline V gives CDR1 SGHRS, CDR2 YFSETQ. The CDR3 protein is CASSWSGETYEQYF. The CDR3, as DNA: TGCGCCAGCAGCTGGAGCGGGGAAACCTACGAGCAGTACTTC.

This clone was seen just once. CDR3 coding DNA: TGTGCTAGTGGTTTGGTTCATTGCGGGACAGGGAACATCACAGATACGCAGTATTTT. It yields the protein CASGLVHCGTGNITDTQYF. V is TRBV12-5 and J is TRBJ2-3; 9 bases line up with TRBD1. The germline CDR1 and CDR2 sequences are LGHNT and FRNRAP. With V trimmed by 0 bases and J by 2 bases, 12 bases remained unmatched. CDR3 length equals 19 residues.

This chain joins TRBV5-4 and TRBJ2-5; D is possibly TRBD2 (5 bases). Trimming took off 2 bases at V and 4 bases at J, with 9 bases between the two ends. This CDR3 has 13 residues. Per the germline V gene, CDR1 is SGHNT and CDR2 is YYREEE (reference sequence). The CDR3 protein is CASSFASIETQYF. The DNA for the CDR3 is TGTGCCAGCAGCTTTGCTAGCATAGAGACCCAGTACTTC.

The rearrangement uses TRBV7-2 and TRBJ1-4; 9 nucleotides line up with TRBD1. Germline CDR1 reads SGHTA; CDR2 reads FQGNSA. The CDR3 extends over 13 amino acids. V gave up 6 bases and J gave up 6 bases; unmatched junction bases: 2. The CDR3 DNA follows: TGTGCCAGCAGTCGGACAGGGGATGAAAAACTGTTTTTT. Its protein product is CASSRTGDEKLFF. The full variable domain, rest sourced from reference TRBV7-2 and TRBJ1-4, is GAGVSQSPSNKVTEKGKDVELRCDPISGHTALYWYRQSLGQGLEFLIYFQGNSAPDKSGLPSDRFSAERTGGSVSTLTIQRTQQEDSAVYLCASSRTGDEKLFFGSGTQLSVL.

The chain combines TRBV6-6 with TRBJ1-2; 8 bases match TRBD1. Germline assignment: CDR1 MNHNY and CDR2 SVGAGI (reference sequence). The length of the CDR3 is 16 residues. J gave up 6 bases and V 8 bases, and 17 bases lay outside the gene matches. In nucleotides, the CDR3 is TGTGCCAGCCGATCTCCCGGGACAGGCTTTGGGCATGGCTACACCTTC. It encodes CASRSPGTGFGHGYTF.